The 27 T cell receptor beta chains presented below share a single source sample, sequenced in a study of beta chain features in type 1 diabetes. Every isolated RNA sample was fully reverse transcribed, so sequencing captured expressed TCRB transcripts. Clones were sequenced by immunoSEQ multiplex PCR, and TCRdb holds only the in-frame ones, with some missing. The repertoire holds more than 110,000 clones, with 6.9% as singletons. The sample was central memory CD4+ T cells from blood. These TCRs come from a woman in her 30s in good health.

The chain is built from TRBV6-6 and TRBJ2-7, with a weak D call TRBD1 (5 bases). This CDR3 comprises 15 residues. V dropped 0 bases and J dropped 2 bases, with 11 bases sitting between them. Germline values: CDR1 MNHNY, CDR2 SVGAGI (reference sequence). CDR3 bases: TGTGCCAGCAGTTACTCGACTCAGGGTACCTACGAGCAGTACTTC. Protein sequence: CASSYSTQGTYEQYF.

A few counts support this clone. The chain combines TRBV5-1 with TRBJ2-2; 9 bases align to TRBD1. Trimming cost V 5 bases and J 6 bases; bases outside gene matches: 8. The CDR3 length is 15 residues. In germline, CDR1 is SGHRS, CDR2 YFSETQ. The CDR3 here is CASRPDRGIAGELFF. In DNA form, the CDR3 reads TGCGCCAGCAGGCCGGACAGGGGAATCGCCGGGGAGCTGTTTTTT.

This clone was counted many times. The rearrangement joins TRBV9 to TRBJ1-1; no clear D. Looked up from germline, CDR1 is SGDLS and CDR2 is YYNGEE. V was trimmed by 0 bases and J by 11 bases, leaving 14 bases between them. CDR3 length: 13 amino acids. CDR3 region: CASSVVTDGSAFF. In DNA form, the CDR3 reads TGTGCCAGCAGCGTAGTAACGGACGGGAGCGCTTTCTTT.

This clone was seen at least ten times. V and J are TRBV6-5 and TRBJ2-2, with TRBD1 identical over 7 bases. The V gene's germline CDR1 is MNHEY and CDR2 SVGAGI. This CDR3 has 15 amino acids. With V trimmed by 1 base and J by 7 bases, 6 bases remained unmatched. The CDR3: CASSYLTGAGGELFF. For the CDR3, the DNA is TGTGCCAGCAGTTACTTAACAGGGGCCGGCGGGGAGCTGTTTTTT.

This clone was picked up a small number of times. The chain links TRBV5-4 to TRBJ2-7; no clear D. From germline, CDR1 is SGHNT and CDR2 YYREEE (reference sequence). This CDR3 contains 14 residues. V was cut by 2 bases and J by 1 base, with 10 bases left in between. The CDR3 is CASSFFTGSYEQYF. For the CDR3, the DNA is TGTGCCAGCAGCTTCTTTACGGGTTCCTACGAGCAGTACTTC.

This clone has more than one count but fewer than ten. The chain recombines TRBV9 with TRBJ1-4; 9 positions agree with TRBD1. CDR1 is SGDLS and CDR2 is YYNGEE in the germline V gene. The CDR3 has 15 amino acids. Trimming at V came to 4 bases and at J to 7 bases, leaving 8 bases not matched to a gene. CDR3 coding DNA: TGTGCCAGCAGCTTACAGGGGGCGGGAAGTGAAAAACTGTTTTTT. It translates to CASSLQGAGSEKLFF.

This clone was observed a handful of times. At the DNA level, this CDR3 is encoded by other sequences in the same sample as well. The chain employs TRBV4-3 and TRBJ2-4; the match to TRBD1 covers 10 bases. The germline CDR1 and CDR2 sequences are LGHNA and YSLEER. J gave up 1 base and V 0 bases, and 3 bases lay outside the gene matches. The CDR3 is made up of 17 amino acids. CDR3 sequence reads: CASSQESGQGAKNIQYF. The CDR3 DNA is TGCGCCAGCAGCCAAGAATCGGGACAGGGGGCCAAAAACATTCAGTACTTC.

CDR3 protein: CASSLQGTGTRDNEQFF. CDR3 DNA: TGTGCCAGCAGCTTACAGGGTACCGGGACTAGGGACAATGAGCAGTTCTTC. V usage is TRBV7-3 and J usage is TRBJ2-1; TRBD2 matches at 8 bases. CDR1 SGHTA and CDR2 FQGTGA come from the germline V gene. V gave up 2 bases and J gave up 5 bases; unmatched junction bases: 11. CDR3 length: 17 residues.

This rearrangement joins TRBV6-5 to TRBJ2-4; 11 bases map to TRBD2. CDR1 is MNHEY, CDR2 SVGAGI, per germline. The CDR3 has 15 residues. The V segment lost 5 bases and the J segment 11 bases; nucleotides outside the gene matches: 11. The CDR3 is CASSPLAGVALVQYF. The DNA for the CDR3 is TGTGCCAGCAGTCCACTAGCGGGAGTGGCGTTGGTTCAGTACTTC.

This clone was recorded at least ten times. The chain's CDR3 is CSVEDSSQETQYF. The CDR3 nucleotides read TGCAGCGTTGAAGATTCATCCCAAGAGACCCAGTACTTC. The chain joins TRBV29-1 to TRBJ2-5; D is unresolved. Germline lookup yields CDR1 SQVTM and CDR2 ANQGSEA. This CDR3 has 13 amino acids. V gave up 0 bases and J gave up 1 base, with 6 bases separating them.

V usage is TRBV2 and J usage is TRBJ2-1; 13 bases line up with TRBD2. CDR3 length: 13 residues. V shed 7 bases and J 10 bases; nucleotides not matched to a gene: 4. Looked up from germline, CDR1 is SNHLY and CDR2 is FYNNEI. CDR3 DNA sequence: TGTGCCAGCATGACACTAGCGGGAGGGGAGCAGTTCTTC. It yields the protein CASMTLAGGEQFF.

The rearrangement links TRBV28 to TRBJ2-5; TRBD2 is a possible D gene (5 bases). Near its end, the DNA agrees better with TRBJ2-7, so the J call may be wrong. From germline, CDR1 is MDHEN and CDR2 SYDVKM. The CDR3 has 12 amino acids. CDR3 nucleotide sequence: TGTGCCAGCAGTTTAGGGGAGTACGAGCAGTACTTC. This translates into CASSLGEYEQYF.

This clone was observed a handful of times. The V gene is TRBV30, the J gene TRBJ2-7, with a tentative D call TRBD2 (6 bases). The V gene's germline CDR1 is GTSNPN and CDR2 SVGIG (reference sequence). The CDR3 spans 12 residues. V was trimmed by 5 bases and J by 0 bases, leaving 8 bases between them. The CDR3 DNA reads TGTGCCTGGGAAGCGGGCTCCTACGAGCAGTACTTC. This encodes CAWEAGSYEQYF. The complete variable domain, with remaining parts taken from reference TRBV30 and TRBJ2-7, reads SQTIHQWPATLVQPVGSPLSLECTVEGTSNPNLYWYRQAAGRGLQLLFYSVGIGQISSEVPQNLSASRPQDRQFILSSKKLLLSDSGFYLCAWEAGSYEQYFGPGTRLTVT.

This clone was counted a few times. The chain uses TRBV5-1 and TRBJ2-1; TRBD2 aligns across 12 bases. CDR1 SGHRS and CDR2 YFSETQ come from the germline V gene. V gave up 2 bases and J gave up 15 bases; unmatched junction bases: 6. This CDR3 has 13 residues. The CDR3, as DNA: TGCGCCAGCAGCTTCTCTAGCGGGAGGGTCCCGTTCTTC. Its translation: CASSFSSGRVPFF.

In its sample, this clone was seen a few times. The chain couples TRBV6-5 to TRBJ1-2; 7 bases are shared with TRBD1. Trimming removed 7 bases from V and 1 base from J; junction bases left unmatched: 6. CDR1 is MNHEY, CDR2 SVGAGI, per germline. This CDR3 has 14 residues. DNA for the CDR3: TGTGCCAGCACTCCTGGGGACAGTAACTATGGCTACACCTTC. Its protein is CASTPGDSNYGYTF.

This clone has a handful of counts. Its ends do not fully match the called genes, so a read error is possible. The chain links TRBV7-7 to TRBJ1-2; 7 bases are a match to TRBD1. The CDR3 contains 13 residues. Looked up from germline, CDR1 is SSHAT and CDR2 is FNYEAQ (reference sequence). The CDR3 here is CASSLGTVDGYTF. CDR3 nucleotide sequence: TGTGCTAGCAGCCTAGGGACAGTCGATGGCTACACCTTC.

In its sample, this clone was seen a few times. This chain connects TRBV19 to TRBJ1-5; no clear D. Germline CDR1 is LNHDA and CDR2 is SQIVND (reference sequence). V lost 1 base and J 7 bases, leaving 14 bases between the germline ends. The CDR3 is 15 residues long. CDR3 sequence: CASSIGQVFGQPQHF. DNA for the CDR3: TGTGCCAGTAGTATAGGGCAGGTATTTGGACAGCCCCAGCATTTT.

This clone appeared a few times. The V and J genes are TRBV7-2 and TRBJ2-2; 7 nucleotides match TRBD2. Trimming cost V 2 bases and J 5 bases; bases outside gene matches: 5. Germline CDR1 reads SGHTA; CDR2 reads FQGNSA. CDR3 length equals 15 residues. The CDR3 DNA is TGTGCCAGCAGCTTAAAAGGGCGGGGGACCGGGGAGCTGTTTTTT. Translated: CASSLKGRGTGELFF.

V and J are TRBV7-2 and TRBJ2-5; 11 nucleotides agree with TRBD2. With V trimmed by 5 bases and J by 4 bases, 3 bases remained unmatched. The CDR3 contains 14 residues. Germline V gives CDR1 SGHTA, CDR2 FQGNSA. The CDR3 DNA is TGTGCCAGCAGCAAAGGACTAGCGGGAGAGACCCAGTACTTC. This translates into CASSKGLAGETQYF.

In its sample, this clone was seen a few times. The J gene is TRBJ2-1, the V gene TRBV7-6; 8 bases agree with TRBD2. The CDR3 has 14 residues. Per the germline V gene, CDR1 is SGHVS and CDR2 is FNYEAQ. V was pared by 2 bases and J by 7 bases, with 4 bases of the junction left unmatched. CDR3 loop: CASSLRTSRNEQFF. DNA for the CDR3: TGTGCCAGCAGCTTACGGACTAGCAGAAATGAGCAGTTCTTC.

This clone showed up many times. The V call is TRBV28, the J call TRBJ2-7; 7 bases are shared with TRBD1. Trimming cost V 8 bases and J 4 bases; bases outside gene matches: 5. There are 12 residues in the CDR3. CDR1 and CDR2 from the germline V gene are MDHEN and SYDVKM. This CDR3 is CASHRQGYEQYF. The CDR3 DNA sequence: TGTGCCAGCCACCGACAGGGATACGAGCAGTACTTC.

This clone was found a few times. The chain combines TRBV16 with TRBJ1-1; D is unresolved. This CDR3 spans 15 amino acids. Germline lookup yields CDR1 KGHSY and CDR2 FQNENV. V dropped 2 bases and J dropped 3 bases, with 13 bases sitting between them. The CDR3, as DNA: TGTGCCAGCAGCCAAATGTCGGTCGGGGACACTGAAGCTTTCTTT. This codes for CASSQMSVGDTEAFF.

This clone was detected a few times. V gene TRBV30 combines with J gene TRBJ2-3, with D perhaps TRBD1 (5 bases). Germline CDR1 and CDR2: GTSNPN and SVGIG (reference sequence). The CDR3 loop spans 15 amino acids. Trimming left V 3 bases short and J 2 bases short, with 15 bases between. Here the CDR3 DNA reads TGTGCCTGGAGCCCGTTAGGGGTTGACACAGATACGCAGTATTTT. It encodes CAWSPLGVDTDTQYF.

This clone was detected a few times. The V call is TRBV28, the J call TRBJ2-7; TRBD2 matches 7 bases. The CDR3 contains 15 residues. V was clipped by 7 bases and J by 2 bases; unmatched bases: 11. In germline, CDR1 is MDHEN, CDR2 SYDVKM. DNA for the CDR3: TGTGCCAGCACCAAGGAGCGGGACTTCACCTACGAGCAGTACTTC. This encodes CASTKERDFTYEQYF.

The chain uses TRBV4-2 and TRBJ1-4; TRBD1 matches at 8 bases. The length of the CDR3 is 16 residues. CDR1 LGHNA and CDR2 YNFKEQ come from the germline V gene. Trimming took 4 bases from V and 8 from J; bases not matched to a gene: 12. In DNA form, the CDR3 reads TGTGCCAGCAGCCGAGGACCGGACAGGGTCGGGGAAAAACTGTTTTTT. This codes for CASSRGPDRVGEKLFF.

V is TRBV7-2 and J is TRBJ2-2; D not certain. Deletions cut 2 bases from V and 8 bases from J, with 9 bases between. Germline lookup yields CDR1 SGHTA and CDR2 FQGNSA. The CDR3 runs to 13 residues. The CDR3: CASSLTEEGELFF. CDR3 nucleotide sequence: TGTGCCAGCAGCTTAACTGAAGAGGGGGAGCTGTTTTTT.

The rearrangement uses TRBV6-6 and TRBJ2-7, with a weak D call TRBD2 (6 bases). Germline CDR1 and CDR2: MNHNY and SVGAGI (reference sequence). There are 15 residues in the CDR3. Trimming took off 6 bases at V and 2 bases at J, with 17 bases between the two ends. Here the CDR3 reads CASSTSGGITYEQYF. In DNA form, the CDR3 reads TGTGCCAGCAGCACCTCTGGCGGGATCACCTACGAGCAGTACTTC.